Each of the 4 T cell receptor beta chains below was sequenced from the same sample in a study of blood T cells in healthy people across ages. A J-beta primer mix and a sample-barcoded 5' primer were used in a second PCR of roughly 6 to 12 cycles. MiXCR, run by TCRdb on the 5' RACE reads, gives a single entry per CDR3 protein. In the table there are about 1.7 million distinct CDR3 sequences, over 25% of which are singletons. The sample comprised blood. These receptors were collected from a woman aged 25 to 39 in good health.

CDR3 DNA: TGCAGTGCTAGGGACAGGAGATATGAAAAACTGTTTTTT. This sequence encodes CSARDRRYEKLFF. The V gene is TRBV20-1, the J gene TRBJ1-4, with 7 bases identical to TRBD1. V lost 3 bases and J lost 6; bases outside the gene matches: 4. The CDR3 sequence is 13 residues long. The germline gives CDR1 DFQATT, CDR2 SNEGSKA (reference sequence).

The gene calls are TRBV7-9 and TRBJ1-2; 8 bases map to TRBD1. CDR3 size: 16 residues. Germline V gene lookup returns CDR1 SEHNR and CDR2 FQNEAQ (reference sequence). V lost 4 bases and J lost 7; bases outside the gene matches: 14. In nucleotides, the CDR3 is TGTGCCAGCAGCTACCTCGACGGGGGACAGGAGGTTGGCTACACCTTC. This gives the protein CASSYLDGGQEVGYTF. Full variable domain (rest looked up from reference TRBV7-9 and TRBJ1-2): DTGVSQNPRHKITKRGQNVTFRCDPISEHNRLYWYRQTLGQGPEFLTYFQNEAQLEKSRLLSDRFSAERPKGSFSTLEIQRTEQGDSAMYLCASSYLDGGQEVGYTFGSGTRLTVV.

The chain employs TRBV7-9 and TRBJ2-7; 8 bases are shared with TRBD2. The V and J ends lost 0 bases and 3 bases, in that order; junction bases with no gene match: 4. This CDR3 has 15 amino acids. The germline V gene has CDR1 SEHNR and CDR2 FQNEAQ (reference sequence). In nucleotides, the CDR3 is TGTGCCAGCAGCTTAGCACTAGCGGAGAACTACGAGCAGTACTTC. It codes for CASSLALAENYEQYF.

The table lists this clonotype with a few counts. The rearrangement uses TRBV12-3 or TRBV12-4 and TRBJ1-6; 11 nucleotides agree with TRBD1. The CDR3 covers 16 residues. After removal of 6 bases from V and 7 bases from J, the junction contained 8 bases not matched to a gene. For the CDR3, the DNA is TGTGCCAGCAGCAGCCGGGACAGGGGGAGCAATTCACCCCTCCACTTT. Amino acids: CASSSRDRGSNSPLHF.